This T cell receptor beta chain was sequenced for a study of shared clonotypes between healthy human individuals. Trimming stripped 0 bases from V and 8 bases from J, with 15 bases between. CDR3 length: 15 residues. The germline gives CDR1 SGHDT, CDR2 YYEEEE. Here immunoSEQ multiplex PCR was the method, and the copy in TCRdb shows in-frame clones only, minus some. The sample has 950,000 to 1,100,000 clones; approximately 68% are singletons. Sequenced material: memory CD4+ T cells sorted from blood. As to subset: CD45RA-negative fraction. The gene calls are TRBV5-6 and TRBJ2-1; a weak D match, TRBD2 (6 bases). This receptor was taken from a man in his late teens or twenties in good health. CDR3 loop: CASSLAGAGRDEQFF. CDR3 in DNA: TGTGCCAGCAGCTTGGCCGGTGCGGGAAGGGATGAGCAGTTCTTC.